This TCR beta chain stems from a study of cytomegalovirus exposure and HLA in healthy donors. V was cut by 4 bases and J by 4 bases, with 5 bases left in between. Germline V gene lookup returns CDR1 MNHEY and CDR2 SMNVEV (reference sequence). The CDR3 loop spans 12 amino acids. 13 Jbeta primers and 60 Vbeta primers were used for the PCR. Generated by immunoSEQ multiplex PCR, the TCRdb table keeps only in-frame clones and is missing some. This sample has roughly 150,000 clones, with around 84% found just once. This clonotype was obtained from a boy aged 2 to 10 in good health and CMV-seronegative. J is TRBJ1-5 and V is TRBV27; D uncertain. Material for sequencing was PBMCs. CDR3 bases: TGTGCCAGCAGTTCACAGAATCAGCCCCAGCATTTT. Protein: CASSSQNQPQHF.